These T cell receptor beta chains were read from a single sample in a study of shared clonotypes between healthy human individuals. Assay: immunoSEQ multiplex PCR; the TCRdb copy retains only in-frame clones and omits some. Here the sample spans approximately 640,000 clones, around 91% being singletons. What was sequenced was memory CD8+ T cells from PBMCs. The receptors originated from a man younger than 35 in good health. Some clones in this sample may be carry-over from other donors' samples. The CDR3 runs from the conserved cysteine through the conserved F or W. The order of the fields is D gene, J gene, V gene, clone size, CDR3 protein, CDR3 DNA. The D gene is left open where the match is weak. Only part of the rows carry a size: once, few, many, or a class if the clone is expanded.

D gene: TRBD2
J gene: TRBJ2-7
V gene: TRBV27
clone size: -
CDR3 protein: CASSTEWTSGRYEQYF
CDR3 DNA: TGTGCCAGCAGCACAGAGTGGACTAGCGGGAGATACGAGCAGTACTTC

D gene: TRBD1
J gene: TRBJ1-2
V gene: TRBV7-2
clone size: -
CDR3 protein: CASSPPGTVYGYTF
CDR3 DNA: TGTGCCAGCAGCCCCCCCGGGACAGTCTATGGCTACACCTTC

D gene: -
J gene: TRBJ2-3
V gene: TRBV7-9
clone size: -
CDR3 protein: CATLGIPSTDTQYF
CDR3 DNA: TGTGCCACCCTCGGTATCCCTAGCACAGATACGCAGTATTTT

D gene: -
J gene: TRBJ1-1
V gene: TRBV19
clone size: -
CDR3 protein: CASSMSVNTEAFF
CDR3 DNA: TGTGCCAGTAGTATGTCGGTGAACACTGAAGCTTTCTTT

D gene: -
J gene: TRBJ1-2
V gene: TRBV6-1
clone size: -
CDR3 protein: CASSEHLYNYGYTF
CDR3 DNA: TGTGCCAGCAGTGAACACCTATATAACTATGGCTACACCTTC

D gene: -
J gene: TRBJ2-3
V gene: TRBV21-1
clone size: -
CDR3 protein: CASSKVAAGLHTDTQYF
CDR3 DNA: TGTGCCAGCAGCAAAGTTGCAGCGGGGCTCCACACAGATACGCAGTATTTT

D gene: -
J gene: TRBJ2-1
V gene: TRBV21-1
clone size: -
CDR3 protein: CASTRLWTSGRASYNEQFF
CDR3 DNA: TGTGCCAGCACCCGTCTCTGGACTAGCGGGAGGGCTTCGTACAATGAGCAGTTCTTC

D gene: -
J gene: TRBJ2-1
V gene: TRBV7-3
clone size: -
CDR3 protein: CASSYLTGPYNEQFF
CDR3 DNA: TGTGCCAGCAGCTATCTAACAGGCCCCTACAATGAGCAGTTCTTC

D gene: -
J gene: TRBJ1-1
V gene: TRBV10-1
clone size: -
CDR3 protein: CASSEGINTEAFF
CDR3 DNA: TGCGCCAGCAGTGAGGGGATTAACACTGAAGCTTTCTTT

D gene: TRBD2
J gene: TRBJ2-7
V gene: TRBV13
clone size: -
CDR3 protein: CASSLWRENEQYF
CDR3 DNA: TGTGCCAGCAGCCTGTGGCGGGAGAACGAGCAGTACTTC

D gene: TRBD1
J gene: TRBJ2-7
V gene: TRBV7-9
clone size: once
CDR3 protein: CASSPRDRSYEQYF
CDR3 DNA: TGTGCCAGCAGCCCCCGGGACAGATCCTACGAGCAGTACTTC

D gene: -
J gene: TRBJ1-1
V gene: TRBV4-3
clone size: -
CDR3 protein: CASSQASNTEAFF
CDR3 DNA: TGCGCCAGCAGCCAAGCGTCGAACACTGAAGCTTTCTTT

D gene: TRBD1
J gene: TRBJ1-1
V gene: TRBV7-8
clone size: -
CDR3 protein: CASSFAWTGKNTEAFF
CDR3 DNA: TGTGCCAGCAGCTTCGCCTGGACAGGGAAGAACACTGAAGCTTTCTTT

D gene: -
J gene: TRBJ1-2
V gene: TRBV27
clone size: -
CDR3 protein: CASSPPTRQPPYGYTF
CDR3 DNA: TGTGCCAGCAGTCCACCTACCCGACAGCCTCCCTATGGCTACACCTTC

D gene: -
J gene: TRBJ1-6
V gene: TRBV7-9
clone size: -
CDR3 protein: CASSLVRGDLHF
CDR3 DNA: TGTGCCAGCAGCTTAGTTCGGGGGGACCTCCACTTT

D gene: -
J gene: TRBJ1-5
V gene: TRBV12-2
clone size: -
CDR3 protein: CASRLAHSDKGGQPQHF
CDR3 DNA: TGTGCAAGTCGCTTAGCCCATTCAGACAAGGGAGGTCAGCCCCAGCATTTT

D gene: TRBD1
J gene: TRBJ2-7
V gene: TRBV13
clone size: -
CDR3 protein: CASSSRTGGTGEQYF
CDR3 DNA: TGTGCCAGCAGCTCCCGGACAGGGGGGACGGGGGAGCAGTACTTC

D gene: -
J gene: TRBJ1-1
V gene: TRBV4-3
clone size: few
CDR3 protein: CASSQDTAPGTEAFF
CDR3 DNA: TGCGCCAGCAGCCAAGATACCGCTCCAGGCACTGAAGCTTTCTTT

D gene: -
J gene: TRBJ2-2
V gene: TRBV9
clone size: -
CDR3 protein: CVSSALNTGELFF
CDR3 DNA: TGTGTCAGCAGCGCCCTGAACACCGGGGAGCTGTTTTTT

D gene: -
J gene: TRBJ1-1
V gene: TRBV10-1
clone size: few
CDR3 protein: CASSDGGTEAFF
CDR3 DNA: TGCGCCAGCAGTGACGGGGGAACTGAAGCTTTCTTT

D gene: TRBD1
J gene: TRBJ2-7
V gene: TRBV28
clone size: -
CDR3 protein: CASSAGQGFYEQYF
CDR3 DNA: TGTGCCAGCAGTGCGGGACAGGGCTTCTACGAGCAGTACTTC

D gene: TRBD2
J gene: TRBJ2-7
V gene: TRBV4-1
clone size: -
CDR3 protein: CASSQASRTSGSYEQYF
CDR3 DNA: TGCGCCAGCAGCCAGGCGAGCCGGACTAGCGGGAGTTACGAGCAGTACTTC

D gene: -
J gene: TRBJ1-5
V gene: TRBV28
clone size: -
CDR3 protein: CASSLQNNQPQHF
CDR3 DNA: TGTGCCAGCAGTTTACAGAACAATCAGCCCCAGCATTTT

D gene: -
J gene: TRBJ1-2
V gene: TRBV27
clone size: -
CDR3 protein: CASSQGRVFGYTF
CDR3 DNA: TGTGCCAGCAGCCAGGGGCGCGTTTTTGGCTACACCTTC

D gene: -
J gene: TRBJ2-5
V gene: TRBV9
clone size: few
CDR3 protein: CASSVVPGPFVTQYF
CDR3 DNA: TGTGCCAGCAGCGTAGTTCCAGGGCCCTTTGTGACCCAGTACTTC

D gene: -
J gene: TRBJ2-2
V gene: TRBV4-1
clone size: -
CDR3 protein: CASRVQGGVNTGELFF
CDR3 DNA: TGCGCCAGCAGGGTTCAAGGCGGGGTAAACACCGGGGAGCTGTTTTTT

D gene: TRBD1
J gene: TRBJ2-3
V gene: TRBV2
clone size: -
CDR3 protein: CASREQGWADTQYF
CDR3 DNA: TGTGCCAGCAGAGAACAGGGGTGGGCAGATACGCAGTATTTT

D gene: -
J gene: TRBJ1-2
V gene: TRBV27
clone size: -
CDR3 protein: CASSPINNYGYTF
CDR3 DNA: TGTGCCAGCAGTCCCATCAATAACTATGGCTACACCTTC

D gene: TRBD1
J gene: TRBJ1-1
V gene: TRBV29-1
clone size: -
CDR3 protein: CSVDPDRGLINTEAFF
CDR3 DNA: TGCAGCGTTGATCCCGACAGGGGGCTAATTAATACTGAAGCTTTCTTT

D gene: TRBD1
J gene: TRBJ2-7
V gene: TRBV7-2
clone size: -
CDR3 protein: CASRTRDRDYEQYF
CDR3 DNA: TGTGCCAGCAGAACCAGGGACAGGGACTACGAGCAGTACTTC

D gene: TRBD2
J gene: TRBJ2-1
V gene: TRBV4-3
clone size: -
CDR3 protein: CASSPGGGRVNEQFF
CDR3 DNA: TGCGCCAGCAGCCCCGGTGGCGGGAGGGTTAATGAGCAGTTCTTC

D gene: -
J gene: TRBJ1-1
V gene: TRBV28
clone size: -
CDR3 protein: CASSFSGNEAFF
CDR3 DNA: TGTGCCAGCAGTTTTAGCGGGAATGAAGCTTTCTTT

D gene: -
J gene: TRBJ1-1
V gene: TRBV9
clone size: -
CDR3 protein: CASSVSGNRNTEAFF
CDR3 DNA: TGTGCCAGCAGCGTATCTGGGAACAGGAACACTGAAGCTTTCTTT

D gene: TRBD2
J gene: TRBJ2-1
V gene: TRBV10-3
clone size: -
CDR3 protein: CAISELGSGTNPSYNEQFF
CDR3 DNA: TGTGCCATCAGTGAGTTAGGTAGCGGGACTAACCCCTCCTACAATGAGCAGTTCTTC

D gene: -
J gene: TRBJ1-2
V gene: TRBV14
clone size: -
CDR3 protein: CASSQMSYDYGYTF
CDR3 DNA: TGTGCCAGCAGCCAAATGTCATACGACTATGGCTACACCTTC

D gene: -
J gene: TRBJ2-1
V gene: TRBV5-5
clone size: -
CDR3 protein: CASSSFSRVVGGEQFF
CDR3 DNA: TGTGCCAGCAGCTCTTTCTCGAGGGTAGTCGGGGGTGAGCAGTTCTTC

D gene: -
J gene: TRBJ2-5
V gene: TRBV19
clone size: -
CDR3 protein: CASSPQEGAQETQYF
CDR3 DNA: TGTGCCAGTAGTCCCCAGGAGGGGGCACAAGAGACCCAGTACTTC

D gene: TRBD1
J gene: TRBJ2-1
V gene: TRBV4-3
clone size: -
CDR3 protein: CASSHRDSSYNEQFF
CDR3 DNA: TGCGCCAGCAGCCACCGGGACAGCTCCTACAATGAGCAGTTCTTC

D gene: TRBD2
J gene: TRBJ2-3
V gene: TRBV6-4
clone size: -
CDR3 protein: CASSEETSGTDTQYF
CDR3 DNA: TGTGCCAGCAGTGAAGAGACTAGCGGCACAGATACGCAGTATTTT

D gene: -
J gene: TRBJ2-1
V gene: TRBV13
clone size: -
CDR3 protein: CASSLRVKAPYNEQFF
CDR3 DNA: TGTGCCAGCAGCTTAAGGGTAAAGGCCCCCTACAATGAGCAGTTCTTC

D gene: -
J gene: TRBJ2-2
V gene: TRBV28
clone size: -
CDR3 protein: CASSYTANTGELFF
CDR3 DNA: TGTGCCAGCAGTTACACCGCGAACACCGGGGAGCTGTTTTTT

D gene: TRBD1
J gene: TRBJ1-6
V gene: TRBV29-1
clone size: -
CDR3 protein: CSARQGENSPLHF
CDR3 DNA: TGCAGCGCCCGACAGGGAGAAAATTCACCCCTCCACTTT

D gene: TRBD1
J gene: TRBJ1-1
V gene: TRBV27
clone size: -
CDR3 protein: CASSAPLNRGLNTEAFF
CDR3 DNA: TGTGCCAGCAGTGCCCCACTGAACAGGGGGCTTAACACTGAAGCTTTCTTT

D gene: -
J gene: TRBJ2-1
V gene: TRBV18
clone size: once
CDR3 protein: CASSRDRESGGMFYNEQFF
CDR3 DNA: TGTGCCAGCTCACGTGACAGGGAATCAGGGGGGATGTTTTACAATGAGCAGTTCTTC

D gene: -
J gene: TRBJ2-1
V gene: TRBV19
clone size: -
CDR3 protein: CASSIAGPVEEQFF
CDR3 DNA: TGTGCCAGTAGTATAGCAGGCCCGGTCGAGGAGCAGTTCTTC

D gene: -
J gene: TRBJ1-1
V gene: TRBV10-3
clone size: many
CDR3 protein: CAISDRPSTLNTEAFF
CDR3 DNA: TGTGCCATCAGTGACAGACCCTCGACACTGAACACTGAAGCTTTCTTT

D gene: -
J gene: TRBJ2-1
V gene: TRBV9
clone size: -
CDR3 protein: CASSVGDTYNEQFF
CDR3 DNA: TGTGCCAGCAGCGTAGGGGACACCTACAATGAGCAGTTCTTC

D gene: TRBD1
J gene: TRBJ2-7
V gene: TRBV4-3
clone size: -
CDR3 protein: CASSQDLGQGSYF
CDR3 DNA: TGCGCCAGCAGCCAAGATCTGGGACAGGGTTCGTACTTC

D gene: -
J gene: TRBJ2-3
V gene: TRBV7-9
clone size: many
CDR3 protein: CASSLVLGLDTQYF
CDR3 DNA: TGTGCCAGCAGCTTAGTGCTAGGGTTAGATACGCAGTATTTT

D gene: -
J gene: TRBJ1-5
V gene: TRBV19
clone size: -
CDR3 protein: CASSAIIGDPSSNQPQHF
CDR3 DNA: TGTGCCAGTAGTGCCATTATAGGGGATCCTTCTAGCAATCAGCCCCAGCATTTT

D gene: TRBD1
J gene: TRBJ2-7
V gene: TRBV6-5
clone size: -
CDR3 protein: CASTRDRASEQYF
CDR3 DNA: TGTGCCAGCACCCGCGACAGGGCGTCCGAGCAGTACTTC

D gene: TRBD2
J gene: TRBJ2-7
V gene: TRBV5-1
clone size: once
CDR3 protein: CASSNSGRAYEQYF
CDR3 DNA: TGCGCCAGCAGCAATAGCGGGAGGGCCTACGAGCAGTACTTC

D gene: -
J gene: TRBJ1-1
V gene: TRBV11-2
clone size: -
CDR3 protein: CASSIRRRPGEHRSPEAFF
CDR3 DNA: TGTGCCAGCAGCATTAGAAGAAGACCTGGGGAACACCGGTCCCCTGAAGCTTTCTTT

D gene: -
J gene: TRBJ2-7
V gene: TRBV27
clone size: -
CDR3 protein: CASSLSPTFYYEQYF
CDR3 DNA: TGTGCCAGCAGTTTATCCCCAACCTTCTACTACGAGCAGTACTTC